The clone carrying this T cell receptor (beta chain) was observed a few times. The entry originates in a study of T-cell memory formation after mild COVID-19. Via MiXCR, TCRdb re-called the 5' RACE reads, giving one row per CDR3 protein. Here the sample spans fewer than 500,000 distinct CDR3 sequences, around 27% being singletons. Trimming took 0 bases from V and 2 from J, leaving 7 bases between them. The CDR3 has 14 residues. CDR1 and CDR2 from the germline V gene are SGDLS and YYNGEE. Sequences were obtained from PBMCs or a T cell subset sorted from them (not recorded which). The receptor's source is an adult woman who had mild COVID-19 (a few samples of this study predate the infection). Cell type and time point are not known. The V and J genes are TRBV9 and TRBJ2-3; D is tentatively TRBD1 or TRBD2 (5 bases each). CDR3 coding DNA: TGTGCCAGCAGCGTAGGTGGGACCACAGATACGCAGTATTTT. Translated: CASSVGGTTDTQYF.